This T cell receptor beta chain was found in a study of PD-1 blockade in classical Hodgkin lymphoma. Findings of the study overall: Patients were excluded if nivolumab began under 1 year after ASCT (the autologous transplant). Those achieving complete response showed baseline diversity like newly diagnosed patients. Relapsed/refractory patients reportedly had lower baseline diversity than newly diagnosed patients. The study found that TCR diversity rose significantly by C4D1 in CD4+ but not CD8+ cells.

CDR3 size: 15 residues. Germline CDR1 SGHDT, CDR2 YYEEEE. The V end was cut by 2 bases, the J end by 2 bases, with 14 bases between. About this clone: The antigen remains undetermined.

Measured with immunoSEQ multiplex PCR; TCRdb has only the in-frame clones, and not every one. Of 50,000 to 75,000 clones in the sample, roughly 88% are singletons; the top ten hold under 15%. There was relapse after autologous stem cell transplantation in every patient, and there was variation in brentuximab vedotin exposure. Sequenced here: peripheral blood mononuclear cells (PBMCs), sampled at baseline. This chain uses TRBV5-6 with TRBJ2-7, with D possibly being TRBD1 (5 bases). This clonotype was obtained from a human donor with classical Hodgkin lymphoma. CDR3 sequence: CASSFRQTRAYEQYF. CDR3 bases: TGTGCCAGCAGCTTTAGACAGACTCGGGCCTACGAGCAGTACTTC. The full variable domain, in which reference TRBV5-6 and TRBJ2-7 provide the parts outside the CDR3, is DAGVTQSPTHLIKTRGQQVTLRCSPKSGHDTVSWYQQALGQGPQFIFQYYEEEERQRGNFPDRFSGHQFPNYSSELNVNALLLGDSALYLCASSFRQTRAYEQYFGPGTRLTVT.